A single sample is the source of the 10 T cell receptor beta chains below, sequenced in a study of graft-versus-host responses after intestinal transplantation (dated by TCRdb to the early 2020s). The time point label corresponds to: cells obtained before transplantation from donor or recipient. Mixed lymphocyte reactions plated approximately 200,000 CFSE-labeled pre-transplant responders with approximately 200,000 irradiated violet-dye-labeled stimulators and were cultured for about 6 days. The method was the immunoSEQ multiplex PCR assay. Not all clones reach the TCRdb copy of this immuneACCESS table, which keeps in-frame sequences only. Checked studies attribute under half of the gap to unresolved V genes and leave the rest unexplained. Within this sample are about 21,000 clones, with around 43% of them counted one time only. Roughly 1.7% of the sample is held by the ten biggest clonotypes. This sample comprised alloreactive CD8+ T cells from a mixed lymphocyte reaction culture, obtained before intestinal transplant. The cell subset or site label for this specimen denotes: CFSE-low proliferating T cells sorted from roughly 6-day pre-transplant mixed lymphocyte reaction (GvH or HvG direction). Receptors were obtained from a human patient who received an intestinal transplant.

The rearrangement uses TRBV7-3 and TRBJ2-1; D is undetermined. Germline CDR1 and CDR2: SGHTA and FQGTGA. V lost 5 bases and J lost 0, with 23 bases in between. The CDR3 covers 19 residues. Here the CDR3 DNA reads TGTGCCAGCAGCGCAAAGGCCGGGTTGCCCGCCAACTCCTACAATGAGCAGTTCTTC. Translation: CASSAKAGLPANSYNEQFF. The full variable domain, in which reference TRBV7-3 and TRBJ2-1 provide the parts outside the CDR3, is GAGVSQTPSNKVTEKGKYVELRCDPISGHTALYWYRQSLGQGPEFLIYFQGTGAADDSGLPNDRFFAVRPEGSVSTLKIQRTERGDSAVYLCASSAKAGLPANSYNEQFFGPGTRLTVL.

The CDR3 loop reads CSVADTIYNEQFF. The CDR3 nucleotides read TGCAGCGTTGCAGACACTATTTACAATGAGCAGTTCTTC. The V call is TRBV29-1, the J call TRBJ2-1; D call uncertain. Germline V lookup: CDR1 SQVTM, CDR2 ANQGSEA. The V end lost 4 bases, the J end lost 4 bases, and 11 bases lay between the germline ends. The CDR3 contains 13 residues.

This chain joins TRBV9 and TRBJ2-1, with 10 bases lining up with TRBD2. This CDR3 contains 15 residues. The V gene's germline CDR1 is SGDLS and CDR2 YYNGEE. The J segment lost 3 bases and the V segment lost 1 base, leaving 1 base of the junction unmatched. DNA for the CDR3: TGTGCCAGCAGCGTACTAGCGGGAGACTACAATGAGCAGTTCTTC. This codes for CASSVLAGDYNEQFF.

CDR3 sequence: CASSLITDMNTEAFF. In nucleotides, the CDR3 is TGCGCCAGCAGCTTGATAACAGACATGAACACTGAAGCTTTCTTT. The chain combines TRBV5-1 with TRBJ1-1; no reliable D call. The CDR3 length is 15 residues. Germline values: CDR1 SGHRS, CDR2 YFSETQ. Trimming stripped 1 base from V and 0 bases from J, with 10 bases between.

The sample holds a few counts of this clone. The V call is TRBV6-1, the J call TRBJ2-3; no definite D call. V dropped 9 bases and J dropped 0 bases, with 7 bases sitting between them. The CDR3 has 12 amino acids. Germline V lookup: CDR1 MNHNS, CDR2 SASEGT. DNA of the CDR3: TGTGCCAGTCAATTTAGCACAGATACGCAGTATTTT. It translates to CASQFSTDTQYF.

This clone was observed a handful of times. The chain links TRBV6-6 to TRBJ2-1; perhaps TRBD2 as D (6 bases). The CDR3 spans 15 residues. V was shortened by 0 bases and J by 2 bases, with 8 bases between the two germline ends. From germline, CDR1 is MNHNY and CDR2 SVGAGI (reference sequence). CDR3 DNA sequence: TGTGCCAGCAGTTACTCAGCGGGCCCCTACAATGAGCAGTTCTTC. Translated: CASSYSAGPYNEQFF.

This chain uses TRBV5-1 with TRBJ2-5; D not certain. CDR3 size: 14 residues. Germline V gene lookup returns CDR1 SGHRS and CDR2 YFSETQ. V was shortened by 3 bases and J by 3 bases, with 12 bases between the two germline ends. The CDR3 reads CASSWSSREETQYF. CDR3 DNA sequence: TGCGCCAGCAGCTGGAGTTCAAGGGAAGAGACCCAGTACTTC.

The chain is built from TRBV19 and TRBJ1-2; unclear D gene. Between the trimmed V and J ends, which lost 5 bases and 8 bases, there was a span of 18 bases. This CDR3 has 14 amino acids. CDR1 is LNHDA and CDR2 is SQIVND in the germline V gene (reference sequence). DNA of the CDR3: TGTGCCAGTAGTTCCTTCCAAACGTATAGGGGCTACACCTTC. Translating gives CASSSFQTYRGYTF.

The rearrangement links TRBV19 to TRBJ2-1; no definite D call. The CDR3 runs 12 residues. The V gene lost 5 bases and the J gene lost 1 base, with 3 bases spanning the gap. Germline V CDR1 and CDR2: LNHDA, SQIVND (reference sequence). CDR3 sequence: CASSQSYNEQFF. The CDR3 DNA reads as TGTGCCAGTAGTCAGTCCTACAATGAGCAGTTCTTC.

V is TRBV11-2 and J is TRBJ2-1; TRBD2 matches at 12 bases. The germline V gene encodes CDR1 SGHAT and CDR2 FQNNGV. Losses at the gene ends were 4 bases for V and 6 bases for J; bases not matched to a gene: 4. CDR3 length: 15 amino acids. In nucleotides, the CDR3 is TGTGCCAGCAGCTGGACTAGCGGGAATTCCAATGAGCAGTTCTTC. Residues: CASSWTSGNSNEQFF. The whole variable domain, filled in from reference TRBV11-2 and TRBJ2-1, reads EAGVAQSPRYKIIEKRQSVAFWCNPISGHATLYWYQQILGQGPKLLIQFQNNGVVDDSQLPKDRFSAERLKGVDSTLKIQPAKLEDSAVYLCASSWTSGNSNEQFFGPGTRLTVL.